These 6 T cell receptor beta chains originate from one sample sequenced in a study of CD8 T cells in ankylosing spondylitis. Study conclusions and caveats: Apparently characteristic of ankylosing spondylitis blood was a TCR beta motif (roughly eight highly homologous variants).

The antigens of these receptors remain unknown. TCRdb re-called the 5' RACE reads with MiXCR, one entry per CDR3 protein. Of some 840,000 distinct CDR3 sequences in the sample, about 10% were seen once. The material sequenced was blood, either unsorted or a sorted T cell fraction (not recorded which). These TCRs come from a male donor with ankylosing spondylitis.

CDR3 in DNA: TGTGCCAGCAGCCAACGACGGAGGGAGACCCAGTACTTC. Encoded protein: CASSQRRRETQYF. The V gene is TRBV14, the J gene TRBJ2-5; maybe TRBD2 (5 bases). The CDR3 is 13 residues long. Germline V lookup: CDR1 SGHDN, CDR2 FVKESK. With 2 bases removed from V and 5 bases from J, the gap between germline ends came to 9 bases.

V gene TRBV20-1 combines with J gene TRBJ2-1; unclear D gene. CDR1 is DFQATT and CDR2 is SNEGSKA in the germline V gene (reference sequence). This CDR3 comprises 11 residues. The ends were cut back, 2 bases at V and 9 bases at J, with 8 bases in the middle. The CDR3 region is CSARRTGEQFF. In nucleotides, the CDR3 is TGCAGTGCTAGACGAACGGGTGAGCAGTTCTTC.

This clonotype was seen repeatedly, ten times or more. For the CDR3, the DNA is TGCAGTGCTTACCATCGGGACGTAAACACTGAAGCTTTCTTT. This gives the protein CSAYHRDVNTEAFF. The chain is built from TRBV20-1 and TRBJ1-1; D is possibly TRBD1 (5 bases). This CDR3 spans 14 amino acids. Germline loops: CDR1 DFQATT, CDR2 SNEGSKA (reference sequence). V shed 5 bases and J shed 2 bases, with 15 bases lying between them.

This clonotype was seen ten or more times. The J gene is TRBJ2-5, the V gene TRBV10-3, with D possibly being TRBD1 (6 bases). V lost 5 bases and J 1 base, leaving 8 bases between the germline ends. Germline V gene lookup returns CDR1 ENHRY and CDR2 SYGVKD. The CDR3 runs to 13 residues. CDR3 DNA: TGTGCCATCAGTACAGGGCGCCAAGAGACCCAGTACTTC. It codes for CAISTGRQETQYF.

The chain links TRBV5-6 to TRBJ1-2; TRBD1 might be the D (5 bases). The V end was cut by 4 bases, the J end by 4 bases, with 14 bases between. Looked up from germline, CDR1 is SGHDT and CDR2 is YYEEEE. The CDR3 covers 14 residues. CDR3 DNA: TGTGCCAGCAGCGGGGGGATGGTCGCCTATGGCTACACCTTC. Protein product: CASSGGMVAYGYTF.

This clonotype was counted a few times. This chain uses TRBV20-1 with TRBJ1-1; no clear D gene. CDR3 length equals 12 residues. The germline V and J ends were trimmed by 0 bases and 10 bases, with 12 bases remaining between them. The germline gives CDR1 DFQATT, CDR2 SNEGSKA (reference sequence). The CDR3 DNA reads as TGCAGTGCTAGAGATGGCGGGGTGGGAGCTTTCTTT. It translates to CSARDGGVGAFF.